This TCR beta chain was captured in a study of OX40 agonist ivuxolimab in advanced cancers. Only in-frame clones appear in the TCRdb table, and some are missing; sequencing was by immunoSEQ multiplex PCR. The sample shows 41,000 or so clones, about 82% of them seen only once. After removal of 5 bases from V and 4 bases from J, the junction contained 12 bases not matched to a gene. This CDR3 region has 16 residues. Germline V CDR1 and CDR2: MNHNY, SVGAGI (reference sequence). The chain recombines TRBV6-6 with TRBJ2-7, with 9 nucleotides matching TRBD2. The sequenced sample was CD4+ or CD8+ T cells sorted from blood, obtained in a trial of the OX40 agonist ivuxolimab. The TCR was taken from an adult with an advanced solid tumor such as melanoma, head and neck, liver or kidney cancer. The CDR3 loop is CASSPLAAGGSYEQYF. The CDR3 nucleotides read TGTGCCAGCAGTCCCCTCGCCGCGGGAGGGTCTTACGAGCAGTACTTC.